The next 10 T cell receptor beta chains were all read from a single sample in a study of blood T cell repertoires in COVID-19 (dated by TCRdb to 2020 to 2021). Preparation of the library involved the immunoSEQ multiplex PCR assay. Held by TCRdb, this immuneACCESS table contains in-frame sequences only and omits some clones. Under half of the omission traces to an unresolved V gene where checked; the cause of the rest is unknown. Here the sample has about 120,000 clones; roughly four fifths occur a single time. The ten most abundant clones make up over 10% of the sample. Source material: peripheral blood. Source of these receptors: a human donor in a cohort sampled during active COVID-19.

This chain links TRBV3-1 (or the pseudogene TRBV3-2) with TRBJ1-2; TRBD1 matches at 8 bases. CDR3 length: 13 residues. Trimming at V came to 4 bases and at J to 5 bases, leaving 3 bases not matched to a gene. Germline CDR1 is LGHDT and CDR2 is YNNKEL (reference sequence). The CDR3 coding sequence is TGTGCCAGCAGCCCCGGGACAGGATATGGCTACACCTTC. This gives the protein CASSPGTGYGYTF.

The rearrangement links TRBV11-3 to TRBJ2-7, with 8 nucleotides matching TRBD1. V shed 5 bases and J 6 bases; nucleotides not matched to a gene: 3. CDR3 size: 12 residues. Per germline, CDR1 SGHNT and CDR2 YENEEA. This CDR3 reads CASSTGQGEQYF. The CDR3 nucleotides are TGTGCCAGCAGCACTGGACAGGGCGAGCAGTACTTC.

Only one count was recorded for this clone. The chain recombines TRBV10-3 with TRBJ1-4, with TRBD1 identical over 12 bases. Unmatched junction bases numbered 3, after V lost 5 bases and J lost 2 bases. Germline CDR1 ENHRY, CDR2 SYGVKD. This CDR3 has 16 amino acids. As DNA, the CDR3 is TGTGCCATCAGTCCCGGGACAGGGGGCACTAATGAAAAACTGTTTTTT. Its protein is CAISPGTGGTNEKLFF.

V and J are TRBV20-1 and TRBJ1-6; D ambiguous. Trimming took off 3 bases at V and 5 bases at J, with 8 bases between the two ends. The CDR3 has 13 amino acids. CDR1 is DFQATT and CDR2 is SNEGSKA in the germline V gene (reference sequence). CDR3 in DNA: TGCAGTGCTAGTTCTCAGGATAATTCACCCCTCCACTTT. It is translated as CSASSQDNSPLHF.

The V call is TRBV3-1 (or the pseudogene TRBV3-2), the J call TRBJ1-3; D not certain. The V end lost 1 base, the J end lost 10 bases, and 8 bases lay between the germline ends. The CDR3 runs to 12 residues. Per the germline V gene, CDR1 is LGHDT and CDR2 is YNNKEL (reference sequence). CDR3 DNA sequence: TGTGCCAGCAGCCAAGTAAGGAGGACCATATATTTT. The encoded protein is CASSQVRRTIYF.

This chain connects TRBV15 to TRBJ2-3; perhaps TRBD2 as D (5 bases). V lost 3 bases to trimming and J lost 0 bases, with 13 bases between them. Per germline, CDR1 LNHNV and CDR2 YYDKDF (reference sequence). The length of the CDR3 is 16 residues. The CDR3, as DNA: TGTGCCACCAGCAGTGAGAGGGCCGGGAGCACAGATACGCAGTATTTT. Protein sequence: CATSSERAGSTDTQYF. Supplemented by reference TRBV15 and TRBJ2-3, the full variable domain reads DAMVIQNPRYQVTQFGKPVTLSCSQTLNHNVMYWYQQKSSQAPKLLFHYYDKDFNNEADTPDNFQSRRPNTSFCFLDIRSPGLGDTAMYLCATSSERAGSTDTQYFGPGTRLTVL.

The chain combines TRBV7-2 with TRBJ1-1; D is uncertain. The CDR3 sequence is 12 residues long. V dropped 10 bases and J dropped 1 base, with 10 bases sitting between them. The germline V gene has CDR1 SGHTA and CDR2 FQGNSA. The CDR3 DNA reads as TGTGCCACCAAACAGTCGAACACTGAAGCTTTCTTT. Its protein product is CATKQSNTEAFF.

CDR3 nucleotide sequence: TGTGCCAGCAGCTCCGGGACAGGGGACTACGAGCAGTACTTC. It is translated as CASSSGTGDYEQYF. V is TRBV3-1 (or the pseudogene TRBV3-2) and J is TRBJ2-7; TRBD1 agrees at 10 bases. The germline V gene has CDR1 LGHDT and CDR2 YNNKEL (reference sequence). The CDR3 is 14 amino acids. V lost 5 bases to trimming and J lost 3 bases; unmatched junction nucleotides: 4.

The rearrangement joins TRBV7-8 to TRBJ1-4, with D unresolved. Trimming pared 2 bases from V and 0 bases from J, leaving 10 bases between. Per germline, CDR1 SGHVS and CDR2 FQNEAQ. The CDR3 loop spans 16 amino acids. The CDR3 coding sequence is TGTGCCAGCAGCTTATCACAGCCCTCAACTAATGAAAAACTGTTTTTT. Translated, it gives CASSLSQPSTNEKLFF.

A few counts support this clone. The J gene is TRBJ2-7, the V gene TRBV9; D is undetermined. The CDR3 runs 13 residues. Germline-derived CDR1 and CDR2 are SGDLS and YYNGEE. The germline V and J ends were trimmed by 4 bases and 6 bases, with 14 bases remaining between them. This CDR3 is CASSSALRSEQYF. The CDR3 region has the DNA TGTGCCAGCAGCTCAGCGTTAAGATCCGAGCAGTACTTC.